This T cell receptor beta chain appears in the sequencing data of a study of blood T cell repertoires in COVID-19. In the study overall: T cells, B-cell-depleted T cells, or PBMCs provided the cDNA or gDNA that served as material.

Original processing methods: Amplified reference gene primers provided the basis for estimating nucleated cell counts. This table comes from immunoSEQ multiplex PCR, and its TCRdb copy is limited to in-frame clones, with some not included. V, J and clone size are taken as reported in that table, and D and trimming were inferred from the DNA itself. Of tens of thousands of clones in the sample, around 77% are singletons; the top ten hold roughly a third. The CDR3 runs to 19 residues. CDR1 and CDR2 from the germline V gene are SEHNR and FQNEAQ (reference sequence). The ends lost 1 base at V and 2 bases at J; junction bases unmatched: 12.

The chain uses TRBV7-9 and TRBJ2-2, with 8 bases fitting TRBD2. The specimen sequenced was peripheral blood. This sequence was found in a woman aged 80 or older with acute or convalescent COVID-19. CDR3 region: CASSLGGTSISVNTGELFF. CDR3 DNA: TGTGCCAGCAGCTTAGGGGGGACTAGTATTTCGGTCAACACCGGGGAGCTGTTTTTT. The full variable domain, its missing parts supplied by reference TRBV7-9 and TRBJ2-2, is DTGVSQNPRHKITKRGQNVTFRCDPISEHNRLYWYRQTLGQGPEFLTYFQNEAQLEKSRLLSDRFSAERPKGSFSTLEIQRTEQGDSAMYLCASSLGGTSISVNTGELFFGEGSRLTVL.